One and the same sample provided the 28 T cell receptor beta chains below, sequenced in a study of blood T cell repertoires in COVID-19. Assay used: immunoSEQ multiplex PCR; TCRdb lists only in-frame clones, some missing. This sample has about 14,000 clones; about 79% occur once, and the top ten carry around 24%. The specimen was peripheral blood. The receptor source for this set is a woman between 45 and 60 years old with active or convalescent COVID-19.

Only a few counts were recorded for this clone. The chain couples TRBV4-1 to TRBJ2-1, with 11 bases lining up with TRBD2. Looked up from germline, CDR1 is MGHRA and CDR2 is YSYEKL. V shed 8 bases and J 0 bases; nucleotides not matched to a gene: 3. This CDR3 region has 15 residues. The CDR3 DNA is TGCGCCAGCCGACTAGCGGGAAGCTCCTACAATGAGCAGTTCTTC. Translation gives CASRLAGSSYNEQFF.

The chain is built from TRBV6-5 and TRBJ2-1; 10 nucleotides match TRBD2. Germline V gene data show CDR1 as MNHEY and CDR2 as SVGAGI. This CDR3 is 14 amino acids long. Trimming cost V 6 bases and J 9 bases; bases outside gene matches: 8. The CDR3 loop reads CASRAGGGAVEQFF. CDR3 bases: TGTGCCAGCAGAGCGGGAGGGGGGGCGGTTGAGCAGTTCTTC.

The CDR3 sequence: CASSPGTFYRGYTF. CDR3 DNA: TGTGCCAGCAGCCCCGGGACTTTCTATCGGGGCTACACCTTC. J is TRBJ1-2 and V is TRBV5-6; TRBD1 is a possible D gene (5 bases). Germline V gives CDR1 SGHDT, CDR2 YYEEEE. Trimming took off 4 bases at V and 8 bases at J, with 18 bases between the two ends. This CDR3 spans 14 amino acids.

The rearrangement uses TRBV2 and TRBJ2-7; 9 bases align to TRBD2. Germline CDR1 SNHLY, CDR2 FYNNEI. V shed 4 bases, J shed 2 bases, and the junction held 3 bases outside the gene matches. This CDR3 is 14 amino acids long. The CDR3 nucleotides read TGTGCCAGCAGTGGGGCGGGAGGGACCTACGAGCAGTACTTC. This encodes CASSGAGGTYEQYF.

The gene calls are TRBV28 and TRBJ2-5, with D possibly TRBD2 on 5 matching bases. Germline CDR1 MDHEN, CDR2 SYDVKM. Deletions cut 7 bases from V and 5 bases from J, with 14 bases between. The CDR3 contains 13 residues. The CDR3 sequence is CASIGEVRETQYF. The CDR3 bases are TGTGCCAGCATCGGGGAAGTGCGGGAGACCCAGTACTTC.

This clone was seen only a few times. The chain couples TRBV10-3 to TRBJ1-2, with D unclear. CDR1 ENHRY and CDR2 SYGVKD come from the germline V gene. The CDR3 has 14 amino acids. Trimming shortened V by 6 bases and J by 4 bases, and 15 bases separated the two germline ends. CDR3 DNA: TGTGCCATCAGCGCTCTGCAGTCCACCTATGGCTACACCTTC. It translates to CAISALQSTYGYTF.

J is TRBJ1-2 and V is TRBV5-5, with a possible D match to TRBD1 (5 bases). Trimming left V 3 bases short and J 4 bases short, with 19 bases between. The CDR3 is 16 amino acids. Per the germline V gene, CDR1 is SGHKS and CDR2 is YYEKEE (reference sequence). As DNA, the CDR3 is TGTGCCAGCAGCTCCCCCGGGGGACGTGTGGGCTATGGCTACACCTTC. It encodes CASSSPGGRVGYGYTF.

The J gene is TRBJ1-2, the V gene TRBV6-1; D gene ambiguous. Germline lookup yields CDR1 MNHNS and CDR2 SASEGT. V was cut by 2 bases and J by 0 bases, with 13 bases left in between. This CDR3 contains 16 residues. The CDR3 region is CASSEFAGAANYGYTF. In DNA, the CDR3 is TGTGCCAGCAGTGAATTCGCAGGCGCCGCTAACTATGGCTACACCTTC.

The chain employs TRBV7-9 and TRBJ1-1; D is perhaps TRBD1 (6 bases). The CDR3 has 13 residues. The germline gives CDR1 SEHNR, CDR2 FQNEAQ (reference sequence). V dropped 8 bases and J dropped 1 base, with 11 bases sitting between them. The CDR3 DNA reads TGTGCCAGCCCGGGACAACCGAACACTGAAGCTTTCTTT. It is translated as CASPGQPNTEAFF.

This clone turned up a few times. J is TRBJ2-1 and V is TRBV28; 8 bases match TRBD2. CDR1 MDHEN and CDR2 SYDVKM come from the germline V gene. This CDR3 is built from 14 residues. V gave up 5 bases and J gave up 6 bases; unmatched junction bases: 6. CDR3 DNA sequence: TGTGCCAGCAGTGGACTAGCTATGTCCAATGAGCAGTTCTTC. This gives the protein CASSGLAMSNEQFF. The full variable domain, rest sourced from reference TRBV28 and TRBJ2-1, is DVKVTQSSRYLVKRTGEKVFLECVQDMDHENMFWYRQDPGLGLRLIYFSYDVKMKEKGDIPEGYSVSREKKERFSLILESASTNQTSMYLCASSGLAMSNEQFFGPGTRLTVL.

The genes are TRBV2 and TRBJ1-4; 10 bases are shared with TRBD1. The CDR3 runs to 16 residues. CDR1 and CDR2 from the germline V gene are SNHLY and FYNNEI. Losses at the gene ends were 6 bases for V and 5 bases for J; bases not matched to a gene: 9. CDR3 region: CASRGQGWRRNEKLFF. The DNA of the CDR3 is TGTGCCAGCAGGGGACAGGGGTGGCGGAGGAATGAAAAACTGTTTTTT.

This clone was detected once. The chain recombines TRBV7-9 with TRBJ1-6; 7 nucleotides match TRBD1. Trimming took 5 bases from V and 4 from J; bases not matched to a gene: 8. The CDR3 length is 16 residues. Germline V gene data show CDR1 as SEHNR and CDR2 as FQNEAQ (reference sequence). CDR3 protein: CASSPTGQEYNSPLHF. In DNA, the CDR3 is TGTGCCAGCAGCCCAACAGGACAGGAATATAATTCACCCCTCCACTTT.

The chain joins TRBV12-2 to TRBJ1-5; the D call in the table, TRBD1, was not verified against the DNA. TRBV12-2 is classified as a pseudogene. The CDR3 totals 19 residues. CDR3 residues: CASRLEVVSTGVYNQPQHF. Written as DNA, the CDR3 is TGTGCAAGTCGCTTAGAAGTGGTTTCGACAGGGGTCTACAATCAGCCCCAGCATTTT.

The chain recombines TRBV7-6 with TRBJ2-2, with 9 bases aligning to TRBD1. The CDR3 loop spans 15 amino acids. V was pared by 3 bases and J by 6 bases, with 5 bases of the junction left unmatched. The germline V gene has CDR1 SGHVS and CDR2 FNYEAQ. CDR3 amino acids: CASSFGQGLAGELFF. CDR3 in DNA: TGTGCCAGCAGCTTCGGACAGGGGTTGGCCGGGGAGCTGTTTTTT.

This clone was counted only a few times. This rearrangement joins TRBV3-1 (or the pseudogene TRBV3-2) to TRBJ2-3, with 7 bases lining up with TRBD2. Germline V gives CDR1 LGHDT, CDR2 YNNKEL (reference sequence). The length of the CDR3 is 18 residues. J lost 8 bases, V lost 0 bases, and 17 bases had no gene match. In DNA, the CDR3 is TGTGCCAGCAGCCAAGATGGGGCCTCACTAGCGAGGTCGAGTACGCAGTATTTT. Residues: CASSQDGASLARSSTQYF.

The rearrangement uses TRBV27 and TRBJ2-3, with 7 bases that match TRBD1. CDR3 size: 17 residues. V lost 1 base to trimming and J lost 1 base; unmatched junction nucleotides: 8. Germline V lookup: CDR1 MNHEY, CDR2 SMNVEV (reference sequence). CDR3 region: CASSLFPRQGRTDTQYF. The CDR3 nucleotides read TGTGCCAGCAGTTTATTCCCTAGACAGGGCCGCACAGATACGCAGTATTTT.

This clone was observed once. The rearrangement links TRBV3-1 (or the pseudogene TRBV3-2) to TRBJ2-7, with D perhaps TRBD1 (6 bases). Trimming left V 5 bases short and J 2 bases short, with 25 bases between. Germline CDR1 reads LGHDT; CDR2 reads YNNKEL (reference sequence). The CDR3 consists of 18 residues. CDR3 protein: CASSAPGGTKAWPYEQYF. The CDR3, as DNA: TGTGCCAGCAGCGCCCCTGGTGGGACAAAGGCATGGCCCTACGAGCAGTACTTC.

The chain combines TRBV3-1 (or the pseudogene TRBV3-2) with TRBJ2-7, with TRBD1 matching over 7 bases. Germline CDR1 reads LGHDT; CDR2 reads YNNKEL (reference sequence). Trimming took 3 bases from V and 1 from J; bases not matched to a gene: 3. The length of the CDR3 is 14 residues. The CDR3 loop reads CASSHRGQSYEQYF. The CDR3 nucleotides are TGTGCCAGCAGCCATCGGGGACAGTCCTACGAGCAGTACTTC.

This clone has more than one count but fewer than ten. The chain combines TRBV21-1 with TRBJ1-1. TRBV21-1 is termed a pseudogene. This CDR3 has 14 residues. CDR3 loop: CASTSLGTYTEAFF. The CDR3 DNA follows: TGTGCCAGCACCTCGTTAGGGACTTACACTGAAGCTTTCTTT.

This clone was detected only a few times. This sequence joins TRBV5-1 and TRBJ1-1, with TRBD1 matching over 9 bases. The trim removed 4 bases at V and 3 bases at J, leaving 19 bases unmatched. The CDR3 spans 19 residues. Germline assignment: CDR1 SGHRS and CDR2 YFSETQ. Here the CDR3 reads CASSELSRAGTGFDTEAFF. CDR3 nucleotides: TGCGCCAGCAGCGAATTGTCTCGTGCCGGGACAGGGTTTGACACTGAAGCTTTCTTT.

The rearrangement joins TRBV28 to TRBJ2-2; no definite D call. Germline values: CDR1 MDHEN, CDR2 SYDVKM. V shed 5 bases and J shed 3 bases, with 10 bases lying between them. The CDR3 sequence is 14 residues long. Here the CDR3 DNA reads TGTGCCAGCAGTCCTCACCCGGACACCGGGGAGCTGTTTTTT. It is translated as CASSPHPDTGELFF.

This sequence joins TRBV28 and TRBJ2-1, with 8 bases that match TRBD2. Per the germline V gene, CDR1 is MDHEN and CDR2 is SYDVKM. This CDR3 region has 16 residues. V lost 7 bases to trimming and J lost 0 bases; unmatched junction nucleotides: 8. The CDR3 sequence is CASTSSAGVSYNEQFF. The CDR3 DNA is TGTGCCAGCACGAGCTCAGCGGGAGTCTCCTACAATGAGCAGTTCTTC.

V and J are TRBV25-1 and TRBJ2-2; D uncertain. The CDR3 is 12 residues long. V lost 5 bases and J lost 6, with 7 bases in between. The germline gives CDR1 MGHDK, CDR2 SYGVNS. The CDR3 nucleotides read TGTGCCAGCAGTCAAATCCCCGGGGAGCTGTTTTTT. It codes for CASSQIPGELFF.

J is TRBJ2-1 and V is TRBV28, with 9 positions matching TRBD1. The V gene end was trimmed by 5 bases and the J gene end by 6 bases; junction bases not matched to a gene: 8. The CDR3 runs 15 residues. Germline values: CDR1 MDHEN, CDR2 SYDVKM. CDR3 sequence (DNA): TGTGCCAGCAGTCACGGGACAGGGTCGACCAATGAGCAGTTCTTC. Translation: CASSHGTGSTNEQFF.

The rearrangement joins TRBV2 to TRBJ1-6; no firm D call. CDR1 and CDR2 (germline): SNHLY, FYNNEI. Trimming removed 4 bases at V and 5 bases at J, with 12 bases between. The CDR3 length is 15 residues. This CDR3 is CASSVDSPNNSPLHF. The CDR3 DNA follows: TGTGCCAGCAGTGTCGATTCTCCTAATAATTCACCCCTCCACTTT. Complete variable domain (other parts from reference TRBV2 and TRBJ1-6): EPEVTQTPSHQVTQMGQEVILRCVPISNHLYFYWYRQILGQKVEFLVSFYNNEISEKSEIFDDQFSVERPDGSNFTLKIRSTKLEDSAMYFCASSVDSPNNSPLHFGNGTRLTVT.

For the CDR3, the DNA is TGTGCCAGCAGTTCATCGGTGAATGAGCAGTTCTTC. Translation gives CASSSSVNEQFF. The chain has TRBV5-4 and TRBJ2-1; D not certain. The V gene's germline CDR1 is SGHNT and CDR2 YYREEE (reference sequence). The CDR3 totals 12 residues. Trimming removed 5 bases at V and 7 bases at J, with 10 bases between.

V usage is TRBV7-2 and J usage is TRBJ2-5, with 8 bases matching TRBD1. The V and J ends lost 5 bases and 4 bases, in that order; junction bases with no gene match: 12. The CDR3 loop spans 16 amino acids. The germline gives CDR1 SGHTA, CDR2 FQGNSA. The CDR3 loop reads CASSAFGAGGSETQYF. The CDR3 bases are TGTGCCAGCAGCGCCTTTGGGGCAGGGGGCTCAGAGACCCAGTACTTC.

This sequence joins TRBV5-1 and TRBJ1-1, with unresolved D. CDR1 and CDR2 (germline): SGHRS, YFSETQ. The CDR3 runs 15 residues. V was cut by 4 bases and J by 4 bases, with 17 bases left in between. In nucleotides, the CDR3 is TGCGCCAGCAGCCCGGATGGCGGGGAGGGCACTGAAGCTTTCTTT. It specifies CASSPDGGEGTEAFF.